This is a list of T cell receptor beta chains from one sample in a study of cytomegalovirus exposure and HLA in healthy donors. Sequencing used immunoSEQ multiplex PCR; TCRdb keeps in-frame clones, though not all of them. The sample lists about 140,000 clones, about 82% occurring once. The material sequenced was PBMCs. The source of these receptors is a male donor in good health and CMV-seronegative. Each CDR3 is given with its conserved first and last residue. Fields, in order: D gene, J gene, clone size, V gene, CDR3 protein, CDR3 DNA. D genes are given only for firm matches. Some rows have no size entry. The others give once, few or many, or a class for an expanded clone.

NA TRBJ1-1 once TRBV27 CASSRRGGETEAFF TGTGCCAGCAGCCGCCGAGGAGGGGAGACTGAAGCTTTCTTT
NA TRBJ2-7 NA TRBV4-2 CASSQEYLSSYEQYF TGTGCCAGCAGCCAAGAGTATCTCTCCTCCTACGAGCAGTACTTC
TRBD2 TRBJ2-3 NA TRBV4-1 CASSQDPAGGQYF TGCGCCAGCAGCCAAGATCCAGCGGGGGGGCAGTATTTT
NA TRBJ2-5 NA TRBV7-3 CASSLGGGPYETQYF TGTGCCAGCAGCTTAGGGGGGGGGCCTTATGAGACCCAGTACTTC
TRBD1 TRBJ2-4 NA TRBV6-5 CASSPEGASKNIQYF TGTGCCAGCAGTCCCGAGGGGGCCTCCAAAAACATTCAGTACTTC
TRBD1 TRBJ2-2 NA TRBV7-3 CASSLWGQGARLGGELFF TGTGCCAGCAGCCTGTGGGGACAGGGGGCGCGTCTTGGCGGGGAGCTGTTTTTT
NA TRBJ2-7 NA TRBV14 CASSPGSGAWEQYF TGTGCCAGCAGCCCCGGATCAGGTGCTTGGGAGCAGTACTTC
NA TRBJ2-6 NA TRBV6-6 CASTYGHLGANVLTF TGTGCCAGCACCTACGGTCATTTAGGGGCCAACGTCCTGACTTTC
TRBD2 TRBJ2-7 once TRBV7-9 CSSSLRTSGIRGEQYF TGTTCCAGCAGCTTAAGGACTAGCGGGATTCGAGGCGAGCAGTACTTC
NA TRBJ1-1 NA TRBV27 CASSLLGGGGTEAFF TGTGCCAGCAGTTTATTGGGGGGAGGGGGCACTGAAGCTTTCTTT
TRBD2 TRBJ2-7 NA TRBV4-2 CASSQERGRDEQYF TGTGCCAGCAGCCAAGAGCGGGGGAGGGACGAGCAGTACTTC
NA TRBJ2-2 NA TRBV6-5 CASSYARNGELFF TGTGCCAGCAGTTACGCCAGGAACGGGGAGCTGTTTTTT
NA TRBJ1-2 NA TRBV28 CASSLSESFGGYTF TGTGCCAGCAGTTTATCGGAGAGTTTTGGGGGCTACACCTTC
NA TRBJ1-3 NA TRBV5-1 CASSFGQSGNTIYF TGCGCCAGCAGCTTCGGACAGTCTGGAAACACCATATATTTT
NA TRBJ1-1 few TRBV18 CASSPPSGGRVRTEAFF TGTGCCAGCTCACCCCCTAGCGGGGGCAGGGTGAGAACTGAAGCTTTCTTT
NA TRBJ2-3 NA TRBV7-2 CASSLLAQKTLTDTQYF TGTGCCAGCAGCTTATTAGCTCAGAAGACCCTCACAGATACGCAGTATTTT
NA TRBJ2-7 few TRBV7-7 CASSRTDPYEQYF TGTGCCAGCAGTCGGACAGACCCCTACGAGCAGTACTTC
TRBD2 TRBJ2-1 NA TRBV9 CASSAPGLARYNEQFF TGTGCCAGCAGCGCCCCGGGACTAGCGAGGTACAATGAGCAGTTCTTC